This T cell receptor beta chain is drawn from a study of T cell changes during pregnancy in multiple sclerosis. Assay used: immunoSEQ multiplex PCR; TCRdb lists only in-frame clones, some missing. Found here are 60,000 or so clones, around nine tenths of them singletons; the top ten hold about 5.2%. Sequenced sample: peripheral blood from another person, used as feeder cells. This TCR was recovered from a human donor whose cells served as feeder cells for cultures in a pregnancy study.

The DNA for the CDR3 is TGTGCCAGCAGTTACTCGCAGGGGAGTTATTCACCCCTCCACTTT. Amino acids: CASSYSQGSYSPLHF. The rearrangement joins TRBV6-5 to TRBJ1-6; tentative D call: TRBD1 (6 bases). Germline lookup yields CDR1 MNHEY and CDR2 SVGAGI. The CDR3 is 15 residues long. Between the trimmed V and J ends, which lost 0 bases and 8 bases, there was a span of 11 bases.